This is a list of T cell receptor beta chains from one sample in a study of T cell repertoires in cytomegalovirus infection. TCRdb re-called the reads with MiXCR, one entry per CDR3 protein. The table shows 200,000 to 300,000 distinct CDR3 sequences, with approximately 7% occurring only once. The sequenced material came from PBMCs. These receptors were collected from a human donor in good health (CMV status not recorded). Some clones in this sample may be carry-over from other donors' samples. CDR3s include the opening cysteine and the closing phenylalanine or tryptophan. A D gene is named only where the DNA matches it firmly.

J	V	D	CDR3
TRBJ2-7	TRBV11-2	-	CASSLDPYEQYF
TRBJ2-1	TRBV30	TRBD2	CAWSVERGGLRQFF
TRBJ2-2	TRBV29-1	TRBD1	CTVQGARTGELFF
TRBJ1-4	TRBV27	TRBD1	CASSYRGQNEKLFF
TRBJ2-3	TRBV28	-	CASSRSGQGTDTQYF
TRBJ2-1	TRBV6-2/TRBV6-3	TRBD1	CASSYLGGTGSNEQFF
TRBJ2-7	TRBV9	TRBD2	CASSVAASGGREQYF
TRBJ1-2	TRBV11-2	TRBD1	CASSLGTGDGGYTF
TRBJ2-1	TRBV10-3	TRBD2	CATRLAGGHNEQFF
TRBJ1-5	TRBV6-2/TRBV6-3	TRBD1	CASREGQVNQPQHF
TRBJ1-4	TRBV15	TRBD1	CATSGGWGQINEKLFF
TRBJ1-2	TRBV28	-	CASSPSGGERGYTF
TRBJ1-1	TRBV5-6	-	CASSSRGTTEAFF